Each of the 21 T cell receptor beta chains below was sequenced from the same sample in a study of cytomegalovirus exposure and HLA in healthy donors. PCR amplification relied on 60 Vbeta primers (plus 13 Jbeta primers). Sequencing was performed with immunoSEQ multiplex PCR; in TCRdb, only in-frame clones are kept and a portion is missing. The table records approximately 150,000 clones, 70% to 85% of them present only once. The sequencing input was PBMCs. The receptors stem from an older woman in good health and CMV-seropositive.

The genes are TRBV7-2 and TRBJ2-1, with D possibly matching TRBD2 (6 bases). Germline V lookup: CDR1 SGHTA, CDR2 FQGNSA. The CDR3 runs to 16 residues. V lost 5 bases and J lost 0, with 14 bases in between. The CDR3 reads CASSLSSGSSYNEQFF. The DNA for the CDR3 is TGTGCCAGCAGCCTCTCTTCCGGGAGCTCCTACAATGAGCAGTTCTTC. The full variable domain, completed using reference TRBV7-2 and TRBJ2-1, is GAGVSQSPSNKVTEKGKDVELRCDPISGHTALYWYRQSLGQGLEFLIYFQGNSAPDKSGLPSDRFSAERTGGSVSTLTIQRTQQEDSAVYLCASSLSSGSSYNEQFFGPGTRLTVL.

The chain is built from TRBV7-2 and TRBJ2-2; 7 positions agree with TRBD1. Germline V gives CDR1 SGHTA, CDR2 FQGNSA. The CDR3 is made up of 16 amino acids. The J segment lost 2 bases and the V segment lost 5 bases, leaving 8 bases of the junction unmatched. The CDR3 loop reads CASSRQGRSNTGELFF. The DNA of the CDR3 is TGTGCCAGCAGCAGACAGGGAAGAAGTAACACCGGGGAGCTGTTTTTT.

The chain is built from TRBV28 and TRBJ2-5, with D possibly matching TRBD1 (5 bases). With 8 bases removed from V and 2 bases from J, the gap between germline ends came to 12 bases. The CDR3 extends over 13 amino acids. CDR1 is MDHEN and CDR2 is SYDVKM in the germline V gene. CDR3 amino acids: CASCVRVQETQYF. CDR3 sequence (DNA): TGTGCCAGCTGTGTCAGGGTTCAAGAGACCCAGTACTTC.

The rearrangement links TRBV5-1 to TRBJ1-3; D is perhaps TRBD1 (5 bases). V gave up 2 bases and J gave up 3 bases, with 9 bases separating them. The germline gives CDR1 SGHRS, CDR2 YFSETQ. The CDR3 has 14 amino acids. Here the CDR3 reads CASSFAGGGNTIYF. As DNA, the CDR3 is TGCGCCAGCAGCTTCGCCGGGGGTGGAAACACCATATATTTT.

This clone appeared once. The chain links TRBV30 to TRBJ2-7, with D possibly matching TRBD1 (6 bases). Germline V lookup: CDR1 GTSNPN, CDR2 SVGIG (reference sequence). The CDR3 sequence is 11 residues long. V dropped 6 bases and J dropped 6 bases, with 12 bases sitting between them. CDR3 residues: CACQQGVEQYV. The CDR3 region has the DNA TGTGCCTGCCAACAGGGTGTCGAGCAGTACGTC.

J is TRBJ2-3 and V is TRBV21-1; the DNA was not compared with TRBD1, the D call given in the table. TRBV21-1 constitutes a pseudogene. CDR3 length: 18 amino acids. The CDR3 nucleotides are TGTGCCAGCAGCCTTACAAAGCTAGGGGGACAGGGGTCCGATACGCAGTATTTT. Amino acids: CASSLTKLGGQGSDTQYF.

V usage is TRBV4-1 and J usage is TRBJ2-2; 9 nucleotides align to TRBD1. The CDR3 contains 17 residues. Germline V gene sequence: CDR1 MGHRA, CDR2 YSYEKL. V shed 3 bases and J 0 bases; nucleotides not matched to a gene: 5. CDR3 coding DNA: TGCGCCAGCAGCCATAATAGACAGGGGGCGAACACCGGGGAGCTGTTTTTT. Amino acid sequence: CASSHNRQGANTGELFF.

The genes are TRBV15 and TRBJ2-5, with TRBD2 matching 7 bases. With the DNA end fitting TRBJ2-7 better, the J assignment may be wrong. CDR1 LNHNV and CDR2 YYDKDF come from the germline V gene (reference sequence). The CDR3 covers 15 residues. CDR3 sequence reads: CATSRWGEGSNEQYF. DNA of the CDR3: TGTGCCACCAGCAGGTGGGGGGAGGGTTCCAACGAGCAGTACTTC.

The J gene is TRBJ2-1, the V gene TRBV7-9; 9 bases map to TRBD1. This CDR3 contains 14 residues. CDR1 SEHNR and CDR2 FQNEAQ come from the germline V gene (reference sequence). The V and J ends lost 5 bases and 6 bases, in that order; junction bases with no gene match: 5. The CDR3 sequence: CASSPWDRVNEQFF. Here the CDR3 DNA reads TGTGCCAGCAGCCCTTGGGACAGGGTCAATGAGCAGTTCTTC.

Here the CDR3 reads CASSWGQDFYEQYF. The CDR3 coding sequence is TGTGCCAGCAGCTGGGGACAGGACTTCTACGAGCAGTACTTC. The chain joins TRBV5-4 to TRBJ2-7; 8 positions agree with TRBD1. This CDR3 spans 14 amino acids. Germline V CDR1 and CDR2: SGHNT, YYREEE (reference sequence). V trimming: 3 bases; J trimming: 3 bases; junction bases outside the gene matches: 5.

The V gene is TRBV28, the J gene TRBJ1-1; D perhaps matches TRBD1 (6 bases). Trimming took 6 bases from V and 4 from J, leaving 15 bases between them. Germline CDR1 reads MDHEN; CDR2 reads SYDVKM. The CDR3 consists of 14 residues. The CDR3 DNA follows: TGTGCCAGCAGACCTCCGGACAGAGCCACTGAAGCTTTCTTT. This sequence encodes CASRPPDRATEAFF.

The chain has TRBV7-3 and TRBJ2-5; TRBD2 might be the D (6 bases). The CDR3 contains 14 residues. The V gene lost 2 bases and the J gene lost 1 base, with 8 bases spanning the gap. The germline gives CDR1 SGHTA, CDR2 FQGTGA. The CDR3 sequence: CASSLGGSQETQYF. The DNA of the CDR3 is TGTGCCAGCAGCTTAGGAGGGTCCCAAGAGACCCAGTACTTC.

The rearrangement links TRBV28 to TRBJ2-7; D possibly corresponds to TRBD1 (6 bases). CDR1 is MDHEN, CDR2 SYDVKM, per germline. The CDR3 spans 17 residues. V gave up 4 bases and J gave up 0 bases, with 19 bases separating them. The CDR3 is CASSSSRLSRGSYEQYF. CDR3 DNA: TGTGCCAGCAGTTCCTCCCGCTTAAGCAGGGGCTCCTACGAGCAGTACTTC.

The chain uses TRBV29-1 and TRBJ1-2, with D unclear. V lost 7 bases to trimming and J lost 3 bases, with 9 bases between them. Germline values: CDR1 SQVTM, CDR2 ANQGSEA. The CDR3 runs 11 residues. The CDR3 nucleotides read TGCAGCGGACGACTGGACTATGGCTACACCTTC. Residues: CSGRLDYGYTF.

The chain joins TRBV4-2 to TRBJ1-5; D is perhaps TRBD1 (6 bases). There are 14 residues in the CDR3. The V end lost 4 bases, the J end lost 9 bases, and 16 bases lay between the germline ends. Germline loops: CDR1 LGHNA, CDR2 YNFKEQ. CDR3 bases: TGTGCCAGCAGCCCAGAACAGGGTTCGGGGCCCCAGCATTTT. It codes for CASSPEQGSGPQHF.

The chain uses TRBV7-2 and TRBJ2-7, with a tentative D call TRBD2 (5 bases). V shed 3 bases and J shed 1 base, with 7 bases lying between them. The CDR3 is 13 amino acids. The germline V gene has CDR1 SGHTA and CDR2 FQGNSA. CDR3 nucleotides: TGTGCCAGCAGCTTCCGGGGTTCCTACGAGCAGTACTTC. It encodes CASSFRGSYEQYF.

The chain carries TRBV27 and TRBJ1-1; 8 bases fit TRBD1. Trimming cost V 5 bases and J 1 base; bases outside gene matches: 6. This CDR3 contains 15 residues. Germline assignment: CDR1 MNHEY and CDR2 SMNVEV (reference sequence). The CDR3 DNA sequence: TGTGCCAGCAGTCCGACAGGGGCTAGGAACACTGAAGCTTTCTTT. Its protein is CASSPTGARNTEAFF.

The genes are TRBV14 and TRBJ2-7, with 11 nucleotides matching TRBD2. The V and J ends lost 5 bases and 5 bases, in that order; junction bases with no gene match: 5. From germline, CDR1 is SGHDN and CDR2 FVKESK. The CDR3 is 14 amino acids. The CDR3 loop is CASSRLAGFDEQYF. The CDR3, as DNA: TGTGCCAGCAGCAGACTAGCGGGATTCGACGAGCAGTACTTC.

V gene TRBV5-1 combines with J gene TRBJ2-3, with D maybe TRBD2 (5 bases). The length of the CDR3 is 14 residues. The V end was cut by 7 bases, the J end by 0 bases, with 12 bases between. CDR1 and CDR2 from the germline V gene are SGHRS and YFSETQ. CDR3 DNA: TGCGCCAGCTCTAGCCTCCTAAGCACAGATACGCAGTATTTT. It is translated as CASSSLLSTDTQYF.

This chain connects TRBV6-5 to TRBJ1-1; no reliable D call. Germline values: CDR1 MNHEY, CDR2 SVGAGI. This CDR3 is built from 11 residues. Trimming removed 1 base from V and 7 bases from J, with 4 bases in between. This CDR3 reads CASSYYGEAFF. As DNA, the CDR3 is TGTGCCAGCAGTTACTACGGTGAAGCTTTCTTT.

V is TRBV10-1 and J is TRBJ2-7; 9 bases agree with TRBD2. The CDR3 has 14 residues. Trimming removed 2 bases from V and 4 bases from J; junction bases left unmatched: 3. The germline gives CDR1 WNHNN, CDR2 SYGVQD (reference sequence). The CDR3 sequence: CASSEGGRVYEQYF. The CDR3 DNA sequence: TGCGCCAGCAGTGAGGGCGGGAGGGTGTACGAGCAGTACTTC.